This T cell receptor (beta chain) emerged from a study of T cells expressing NK-cell markers (dated by TCRdb to between 2020 and 2021). Regarding the study in general: Fewer than ten donors provided sorted CD3+CD56+NKG2C+, CD3+CD56+NKG2C- and CD3+CD56-NKG2C+ T-cell subsets, whose TCR beta-chain repertoires were profiled. Among the eight sequenced donors, only one was HCMV-seronegative, while the other seven were HCMV-seropositive. All eight donors whose samples were sequenced were randomly selected healthy volunteers, three of them men and five women. Illumina HiSeq 2000/2500, MiSeq or NextSeq was used to sequence libraries as 2 x 150 bp reads.

CDR1 and CDR2, looked up from the germline V gene, are WSHSY and SAAADI. The CDR3 numbers 17 residues from cysteine through phenylalanine. Only the protein is available. With regard to this clonotype: The target of this receptor is not known.

HCMV serostatus was determined by detecting HCMV-specific IgG in serum with a commercial ELISA kit. Peripheral blood mononuclear cells were isolated from blood by Ficoll density gradient centrifugation. TCRdb records Illumina HiSeq 2000 as the sequencer. The TCR beta cDNA libraries were made using 5'RACE template switching, a step that added both a universal primer site and unique molecular identifiers. cDNA synthesis was primed from the TCR beta constant segment and was followed by two successive PCR amplification steps. As for how the authors treated the data: MIGEC handled demultiplexing of the reads and grouping by UMI, while MiTCR was used to assemble and quantify clonotypes. To exclude erroneous sequences, any TCR cDNA sequence not supported by at least two reads was discarded. The tcR package was used for downstream repertoire analysis, and clonotypes were matched between fractions using CDR3 nucleotide sequence together with V segment. VDJmatch was used to annotate antigen specificity against VDJdb, with one amino acid substitution in CDR3 allowed. Through TCRdb reprocessing, the reads give one entry per CDR3 protein sequence; DNA is omitted. TCRdb, rather than the study authors, made the V and J calls. The sample's table lists a count of about 400,000 distinct CDR3 sequences. The ten largest clones add up to around 11% of the sample.

Broader findings and caveats from the paper: In more than five donors, the dominant CD3+CD56+NKG2C+ clonotypes were found to rank among the top 10 CD8+ clonotypes and to make up about 1.0-7.5% of CD8+ T cells. Whether the expanded NKG2C-expressing T cell clones were specific for HCMV antigens was left unclear. Those dominant clonotypes were again the most abundant among CD3+CD56-NKG2C+ cells in several donors, at about 28.3-60.1%.

The specimen sequenced was blood T cells: a sorted CD56 or NKG2C T cell subset, CD4+ or CD8+ T cells, or bulk PBMC T cells (not recorded which). The sequence joins TRBV10-2 to TRBJ2-1; TCRdb names TRBD2, which stays unverified in the absence of DNA. The receptor was derived from a woman aged 50 to 65 in good health. Donor details come from another sample of the same person, matched by shared clones. The CDR3 region reads CASTPVSGRASYNEQFF.